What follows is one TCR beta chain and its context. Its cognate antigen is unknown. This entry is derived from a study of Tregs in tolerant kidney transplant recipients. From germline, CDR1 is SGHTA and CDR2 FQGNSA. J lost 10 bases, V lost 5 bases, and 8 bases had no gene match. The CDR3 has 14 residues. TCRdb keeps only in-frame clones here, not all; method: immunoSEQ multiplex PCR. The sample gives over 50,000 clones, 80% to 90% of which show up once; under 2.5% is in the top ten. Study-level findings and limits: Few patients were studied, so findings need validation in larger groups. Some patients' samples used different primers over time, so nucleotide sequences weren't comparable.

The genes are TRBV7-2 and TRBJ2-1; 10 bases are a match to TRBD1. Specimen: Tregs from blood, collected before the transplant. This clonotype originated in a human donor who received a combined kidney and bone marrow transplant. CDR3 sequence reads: CASSPGTGDREQFF. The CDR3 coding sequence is TGTGCCAGCAGCCCAGGGACAGGGGACAGGGAGCAGTTCTTC.